The 9 T cell receptor beta chains in this list originate from one sample, sequenced in a study of CD8 T cells in ankylosing spondylitis. Via MiXCR, TCRdb re-called the 5' RACE reads, giving one row per CDR3 protein. The data contain 200,000 to 250,000 distinct CDR3 sequences, about 26% of them singletons. Sequences were obtained from blood, either unsorted or a sorted T cell fraction (not recorded which). The source is a male donor with ankylosing spondylitis or in good health (not recorded which).

This clonotype has only a few counts. J is TRBJ2-5 and V is TRBV6-5; possibly TRBD2 for D (6 bases). The germline CDR1 and CDR2 sequences are MNHEY and SVGAGI. The length of the CDR3 is 12 residues. Trimming shortened V by 8 bases and J by 4 bases, and 11 bases separated the two germline ends. CDR3 DNA sequence: TGTGCCAGCGGTAGGGAGGCAGAGACCCAGTACTTC. Translation: CASGREAETQYF.

This clonotype occurred many times. This sequence joins TRBV25-1 and TRBJ2-1, with TRBD2 matching 10 bases. The CDR3 spans 16 residues. The germline V gene encodes CDR1 MGHDK and CDR2 SYGVNS. J gave up 6 bases and V 4 bases, and 9 bases lay outside the gene matches. In DNA, the CDR3 is TGTGCCAGCAGTGGACCTAGCGGGAGCGGGATCAATGAGCAGTTCTTC. It specifies CASSGPSGSGINEQFF. Supplemented by reference TRBV25-1 and TRBJ2-1, the full variable domain reads EADIYQTPRYLVIGTGKKITLECSQTMGHDKMYWYQQDPGMELHLIHYSYGVNSTEKGDLSSESTVSRIRTEHFPLTLESARPSHTSQYLCASSGPSGSGINEQFFGPGTRLTVL.

This clonotype has ten or more counts. The rearrangement uses TRBV12-3 or TRBV12-4 and TRBJ2-2; 8 bases map to TRBD2. The CDR3 runs 14 residues. Losses at the gene ends were 5 bases for V and 6 bases for J; bases not matched to a gene: 5. The CDR3 sequence: CASSSGSISGELFF. The CDR3 DNA reads TGTGCCAGCAGTAGCGGGAGTATTTCCGGGGAGCTGTTTTTT.

The genes are TRBV15 and TRBJ1-4, with D tentatively TRBD1 (6 bases). The CDR3 sequence is 15 residues long. CDR1 and CDR2 from the germline V gene are LNHNV and YYDKDF (reference sequence). The V end was cut by 5 bases, the J end by 5 bases, with 15 bases between. CDR3 sequence: CATSPGGARNEKLFF. The CDR3 bases are TGTGCCACCAGCCCCGGGGGGGCTAGGAATGAAAAACTGTTTTTT.

This clonotype was seen repeatedly, ten times or more. V and J are TRBV2 and TRBJ1-4, with 8 bases that match TRBD1. The CDR3 contains 14 residues. From germline, CDR1 is SNHLY and CDR2 FYNNEI. V gave up 7 bases and J gave up 7 bases; unmatched junction bases: 8. The CDR3 protein is CASTQGAGVEKLFF. The CDR3 nucleotides read TGTGCCAGCACCCAGGGGGCAGGTGTTGAAAAACTGTTTTTT.

This clonotype was recorded once. The chain recombines TRBV4-2 with TRBJ2-1; TRBD2 agrees at 13 bases. The ends lost 3 bases at V and 7 bases at J; junction bases unmatched: 12. The germline CDR1 and CDR2 sequences are LGHNA and YNFKEQ. CDR3 length: 18 amino acids. CDR3 DNA sequence: TGTGCCAGCAGCCACGTCCCGGGACTAGCGGGAATGACAAATGAGCAGTTCTTC. This codes for CASSHVPGLAGMTNEQFF.

This clonotype was observed many times. This chain connects TRBV5-1 to TRBJ2-1; the D gene could be TRBD1 or TRBD2 (5 bases each). Trimming removed 4 bases at V and 4 bases at J, with 21 bases between. This CDR3 is 17 amino acids long. The germline CDR1 and CDR2 sequences are SGHRS and YFSETQ. The CDR3, as DNA: TGCGCCAGCAGCGCCGGGACCCTTGCTGGGGCTTACAATGAGCAGTTCTTC. Amino acid sequence: CASSAGTLAGAYNEQFF.

This clonotype has a single count. The chain employs TRBV29-1 and TRBJ2-1; D is unresolved. The V gene lost 6 bases and the J gene lost 4 bases, with 19 bases spanning the gap. The CDR3 has 15 amino acids. The V gene's germline CDR1 is SQVTM and CDR2 ANQGSEA. As DNA, the CDR3 is TGCAGCGTCCTCCCGGACCGTGGGTGGTACAATGAGCAGTTCTTC. Protein product: CSVLPDRGWYNEQFF.

Written as DNA, the CDR3 is TGCGCCAGCAGCTCAGGGAGGGCCGTCTACAATGAGCAGTTCTTC. It is translated as CASSSGRAVYNEQFF. This chain uses TRBV5-1 with TRBJ2-1, with 7 positions matching TRBD2. V gave up 3 bases and J gave up 3 bases; unmatched junction bases: 6. This CDR3 contains 15 residues. Germline V CDR1 and CDR2: SGHRS, YFSETQ.